The 26 T cell receptor beta chains presented below share a single source sample, sequenced in a study of T-cell reconstitution after alpha-beta-depleted transplantation in children. Preparing the TCRbeta library involved the use of unique molecular identifiers. TCRdb re-analysed the PCR reads in MiXCR, keeping a single row per CDR3 protein. This table has around 500,000 distinct CDR3 sequences, around 13% appearing once. The sample consisted of PBMCs from the stem cell graft donor, taken from the stem cell graft. All receptors derive from a human donor who donated a stem cell graft to a child with combined immunodeficiency.

This clonotype showed up just a few times. The V call is TRBV9, the J call TRBJ2-3; D is ambiguous. CDR3 size: 13 residues. Germline values: CDR1 SGDLS, CDR2 YYNGEE. Trimming took off 2 bases at V and 6 bases at J, with 10 bases between the two ends. CDR3: CASSVRIGDTQYF. As DNA, the CDR3 is TGTGCCAGCAGCGTGAGGATTGGGGATACGCAGTATTTT.

This clonotype turned up a few times. The chain carries TRBV9 and TRBJ2-5, with 12 bases lining up with TRBD1. Germline trimming cut 3 bases from V and 4 bases from J; bases unmatched to any gene: 4. The CDR3 is made up of 15 amino acids. From germline, CDR1 is SGDLS and CDR2 YYNGEE. For the CDR3, the DNA is TGTGCCAGCAGCGGGGACAGGGGGCGCGGAGAGACCCAGTACTTC. This encodes CASSGDRGRGETQYF.

The chain links TRBV15 to TRBJ2-3; 8 bases are a match to TRBD2. CDR1 is LNHNV and CDR2 is YYDKDF in the germline V gene (reference sequence). With 0 bases clipped from V and 7 bases from J, the junction kept 12 bases outside the gene matches. CDR3 length equals 17 residues. The CDR3 spells CATSRDLVGGAFHTQYF. CDR3 nucleotides: TGTGCCACCAGCAGAGATCTTGTCGGGGGGGCCTTTCATACGCAGTATTTT.

This clonotype was counted a few times. The gene calls are TRBV27 and TRBJ2-3, with TRBD2 matching 8 bases. Germline assignment: CDR1 MNHEY and CDR2 SMNVEV (reference sequence). Trimming removed 8 bases from V and 5 bases from J; junction bases left unmatched: 12. The CDR3 sequence is 15 residues long. The CDR3 loop is CASWFNGRAVDTQYF. For the CDR3, the DNA is TGTGCCAGCTGGTTTAACGGGAGGGCTGTAGATACGCAGTATTTT.

The chain recombines TRBV20-1 with TRBJ2-7; 10 nucleotides line up with TRBD2. The CDR3 length is 16 residues. The V gene end was trimmed by 6 bases and the J gene end by 3 bases; junction bases not matched to a gene: 14. Germline V gives CDR1 DFQATT, CDR2 SNEGSKA (reference sequence). CDR3 loop: CSAPTPLTSGIYEQYF. DNA of the CDR3: TGCAGTGCGCCTACCCCCTTAACTAGCGGGATCTACGAGCAGTACTTC.

The rearrangement links TRBV7-8 to TRBJ1-2; 7 nucleotides match TRBD1. This CDR3 comprises 13 residues. The V and J ends lost 4 bases and 6 bases, in that order; junction bases with no gene match: 5. Germline lookup yields CDR1 SGHVS and CDR2 FQNEAQ. CDR3 in amino acids: CASSSRDRHGYTF. The CDR3, as DNA: TGTGCCAGCAGCTCCCGGGACAGACATGGCTACACCTTC.

V gene TRBV7-8 combines with J gene TRBJ2-1, with D perhaps matching TRBD2 (6 bases). Trimming took 5 bases from V and 6 from J, leaving 23 bases between them. CDR1 SGHVS and CDR2 FQNEAQ come from the germline V gene. The CDR3 sequence is 17 residues long. The CDR3 loop is CASSPVAVSALSNEQFF. CDR3 nucleotide sequence: TGTGCCAGCAGCCCGGTAGCGGTCTCGGCCCTAAGCAATGAGCAGTTCTTC.

This clonotype appeared a few times. The chain is built from TRBV15 and TRBJ2-6; a weak D match, TRBD1 (5 bases). Germline-derived CDR1 and CDR2 are LNHNV and YYDKDF (reference sequence). This CDR3 comprises 15 residues. V lost 1 base, J lost 3 bases, and 7 bases lay in between. The CDR3 region is CATSRARDGANVLTF. CDR3 nucleotides: TGTGCCACCAGCAGAGCCAGGGATGGGGCCAACGTCCTGACTTTC. Looking up the rest from reference TRBV15 and TRBJ2-6 gives the full variable domain: DAMVIQNPRYQVTQFGKPVTLSCSQTLNHNVMYWYQQKSSQAPKLLFHYYDKDFNNEADTPDNFQSRRPNTSFCFLDIRSPGLGDTAMYLCATSRARDGANVLTFGAGSRLTVL.

This chain joins TRBV7-9 and TRBJ2-7; 7 positions agree with TRBD2. With V trimmed by 4 bases and J by 6 bases, 9 bases remained unmatched. In germline, CDR1 is SEHNR, CDR2 FQNEAQ (reference sequence). The CDR3 covers 14 residues. The CDR3 DNA follows: TGTGCCAGCAGCTCGGTCCGGGGGAGGGGCGAGCAGTACTTC. Translation gives CASSSVRGRGEQYF.

This clonotype was counted only a few times. This chain joins TRBV6-5 and TRBJ2-2; a weak D match, TRBD1 (6 bases). Germline CDR1 is MNHEY and CDR2 is SVGAGI. Between the trimmed V and J ends, which lost 1 base and 6 bases, there was a span of 12 bases. CDR3 size: 15 residues. The CDR3 is CASSYFRGKAGELFF. The CDR3 DNA sequence: TGTGCCAGCAGTTACTTCAGGGGAAAGGCCGGGGAGCTGTTTTTT.

A few counts support this clonotype. The chain employs TRBV4-3 and TRBJ2-7; TRBD2 matches 9 bases. The germline gives CDR1 LGHNA, CDR2 YSLEER. J gave up 7 bases and V 4 bases, and 11 bases lay outside the gene matches. This CDR3 region has 15 residues. CDR3 in amino acids: CASSRVAGAPGEQYF. CDR3 DNA sequence: TGCGCCAGCAGCCGCGTAGCGGGAGCGCCGGGGGAGCAGTACTTC.

The rearrangement uses TRBV2 and TRBJ2-2, with D tentatively TRBD1 (7 bases). Per germline, CDR1 SNHLY and CDR2 FYNNEI. The V end lost 9 bases, the J end lost 4 bases, and 9 bases lay between the germline ends. This CDR3 has 12 amino acids. CDR3 coding DNA: TGTGCCAGGGAGGGGGCCACCGGGGAGCTGTTTTTT. Protein: CAREGATGELFF. The full variable domain, completed using reference TRBV2 and TRBJ2-2, is EPEVTQTPSHQVTQMGQEVILRCVPISNHLYFYWYRQILGQKVEFLVSFYNNEISEKSEIFDDQFSVERPDGSNFTLKIRSTKLEDSAMYFCAREGATGELFFGEGSRLTVL.

This clonotype has ten or more counts. This chain uses TRBV9 with TRBJ2-3; D unclear. The CDR3 has 15 amino acids. V lost 0 bases and J 0 bases, leaving 8 bases between the germline ends. Germline V lookup: CDR1 SGDLS, CDR2 YYNGEE. CDR3 loop: CASSVGHGSTDTQYF. The CDR3, as DNA: TGTGCCAGCAGCGTAGGTCATGGTAGCACAGATACGCAGTATTTT.

Ten or more counts support this clonotype. V is TRBV29-1 and J is TRBJ2-1; 11 nucleotides line up with TRBD2. The CDR3 runs to 14 residues. The germline V gene has CDR1 SQVTM and CDR2 ANQGSEA. The junction had 5 bases not matched to a gene; V was cut back by 4 bases and J by 6 bases. The CDR3 spells CSVGGGLAVNEQFF. In DNA form, the CDR3 reads TGCAGCGTTGGGGGGGGACTAGCGGTCAATGAGCAGTTCTTC.

In its sample, this clonotype was seen many times. The chain employs TRBV28 and TRBJ2-7; 8 bases map to TRBD1. This CDR3 region has 15 residues. V shed 6 bases, J shed 0 bases, and the junction held 7 bases outside the gene matches. The V gene's germline CDR1 is MDHEN and CDR2 SYDVKM. DNA of the CDR3: TGTGCCAGCAGACTCGACAGGGGCAGCTCCTACGAGCAGTACTTC. Its protein product is CASRLDRGSSYEQYF.

This clonotype was detected only a few times. The J gene is TRBJ1-6, the V gene TRBV10-3, with a tentative D call TRBD1 (6 bases). With 7 bases removed from V and 6 bases from J, the gap between germline ends came to 13 bases. The CDR3 covers 14 residues. Germline lookup yields CDR1 ENHRY and CDR2 SYGVKD. This CDR3 is CAIKDGGSNSPLHF. The DNA for the CDR3 is TGTGCCATCAAAGACGGGGGCAGTAATTCACCCCTCCACTTT.

This clonotype was picked up many times. The V gene is TRBV15, the J gene TRBJ2-3, with 12 bases fitting TRBD2. The CDR3 sequence is 17 residues long. Trimming cost V 3 bases and J 4 bases; bases outside gene matches: 8. Germline CDR1 and CDR2: LNHNV and YYDKDF (reference sequence). CDR3 protein: CATSRQLAGGEADTQYF. CDR3 in DNA: TGTGCCACCAGCAGGCAACTAGCGGGGGGCGAGGCAGATACGCAGTATTTT.

In its sample, this clonotype was seen a few times. This chain links TRBV7-2 with TRBJ2-7, with unresolved D. CDR3 length equals 12 residues. Per germline, CDR1 SGHTA and CDR2 FQGNSA. V was pared by 2 bases and J by 9 bases, with 11 bases between. DNA of the CDR3: TGTGCCAGCAGCTTAAGAAGTGAACGGCAGTACTTC. Translation: CASSLRSERQYF.

The sample holds a few counts of this clonotype. V usage is TRBV7-9 and J usage is TRBJ2-7; D is ambiguous. V was pared by 3 bases and J by 2 bases, with 8 bases between. Per the germline V gene, CDR1 is SEHNR and CDR2 is FQNEAQ (reference sequence). The CDR3 totals 13 residues. This CDR3 is CASSFESPYEQYF. DNA of the CDR3: TGTGCCAGCAGCTTCGAAAGCCCCTACGAGCAGTACTTC.

This clonotype was observed at least ten times. This chain connects TRBV7-9 to TRBJ2-1, with D perhaps matching TRBD2 (5 bases). CDR3 length: 16 amino acids. Germline CDR1 reads SEHNR; CDR2 reads FQNEAQ (reference sequence). V lost 5 bases and J lost 2, with 16 bases in between. CDR3 coding DNA: TGTGCCAGCAGCCCCGAGGGCCTAGCAGCCTACAATGAGCAGTTCTTC. Translating it yields CASSPEGLAAYNEQFF.

The V call is TRBV30, the J call TRBJ1-4; 8 bases match TRBD1. V shed 5 bases and J 5 bases; nucleotides not matched to a gene: 4. Germline V gives CDR1 GTSNPN, CDR2 SVGIG (reference sequence). The CDR3 is 13 residues long. In nucleotides, the CDR3 is TGTGCCTGGGGACAGGGAAGGAATGAAAAACTGTTTTTT. It yields the protein CAWGQGRNEKLFF.

Ten or more counts support this clonotype. J is TRBJ2-5 and V is TRBV25-1; the D gene is possibly TRBD1 (6 bases). The CDR3 contains 16 residues. Trimming took off 1 base at V and 0 bases at J, with 12 bases between the two ends. Germline assignment: CDR1 MGHDK and CDR2 SYGVNS. The CDR3 DNA sequence: TGTGCCAGCAGTGAATTTTTAAGGGGGTACCAAGAGACCCAGTACTTC. Amino acid sequence: CASSEFLRGYQETQYF.

This clonotype was picked up a small number of times. The chain is built from TRBV6-2 or TRBV6-3 and TRBJ2-1, with 13 bases aligning to TRBD2. There are 14 residues in the CDR3. V lost 4 bases, J lost 13 bases, and 7 bases stayed unmatched. CDR1 is MNHEY, CDR2 SVGEGT, per germline. The CDR3 nucleotides are TGTGCCAGCAGTTCGACTAGCGGGAGGAGGGTTCAGTTCTTC. Translated, it gives CASSSTSGRRVQFF.

This clonotype was seen a few times. This sequence joins TRBV4-3 and TRBJ2-1, with 12 bases aligning to TRBD2. The J segment lost 10 bases and the V segment lost 4 bases, leaving 11 bases of the junction unmatched. Germline values: CDR1 LGHNA, CDR2 YSLEER. The CDR3 is 16 amino acids. In DNA form, the CDR3 reads TGCGCCAGCAGCCTGTCGAGAACTAGCGGGAGGAGGGAGCAGTTCTTC. Translating it yields CASSLSRTSGRREQFF.

The chain uses TRBV12-3 or TRBV12-4 and TRBJ2-5; TRBD1 matches at 7 bases. The CDR3 totals 13 residues. J was trimmed by 5 bases and V by 8 bases; bases with no gene match: 8. This chain's CDR3 is CASRTGGLETQYF. DNA of the CDR3: TGTGCCAGCCGGACAGGCGGGTTGGAGACCCAGTACTTC.

The genes are TRBV5-1 and TRBJ2-7; D is undetermined. Germline CDR1 reads SGHRS; CDR2 reads YFSETQ. The CDR3 covers 13 residues. V was cut by 1 base and J by 5 bases, with 10 bases left in between. CDR3 coding DNA: TGCGCCAGCAGCTTGAGTCCGAATCACGAGCAGTACTTC. This sequence encodes CASSLSPNHEQYF.